This is a list of T cell receptor beta chains from one sample in a study of T cell responses to AZD1222 COVID-19 vaccine. Repertoires were generated with immunoSEQ multiplex PCR, while TCRdb's copy carries only in-frame clones and drops some. The sample carries 130,000 to 150,000 clones, approximately 89% recorded once. Sequencing used peripheral blood, obtained on day 0 of AZD1222 vaccination. The receptor source for this set is an adult in good health. The conserved cysteine and the conserved F or W are not part of the CDR3 here.

V gene: TRBV7-9; J gene: TRBJ2-7; CDR3 protein: ASSSFDQGGRRSYEQY
V gene: TRBV19; J gene: TRBJ2-1; CDR3 protein: ASSIWGLSSYNEQF
V gene: TRBV27; J gene: TRBJ2-6; CDR3 protein: ASSVWGATGANVLT
V gene: TRBV5-6; J gene: TRBJ2-2; CDR3 protein: ASSFTGGPAGELF
V gene: TRBV5-4; J gene: TRBJ1-3; CDR3 protein: ASSPVPPGNTIY
V gene: TRBV28; J gene: TRBJ1-2; CDR3 protein: ASSQDRAYGYT
V gene: TRBV19; J gene: TRBJ1-5; CDR3 protein: ASKGWGLSNQPQH
V gene: TRBV7-9; J gene: TRBJ1-1; CDR3 protein: ASTRGVNTEAF
V gene: TRBV27; J gene: TRBJ2-5; CDR3 protein: ASSLVGIGETQY
V gene: TRBV28; J gene: TRBJ2-1; CDR3 protein: ASSTTDEQF
V gene: TRBV28; J gene: TRBJ1-1; CDR3 protein: ASSLERGATLQAF
V gene: TRBV2; J gene: TRBJ2-7; CDR3 protein: ASSEIAASSYEQY
V gene: TRBV3-1/TRBV3-2; J gene: TRBJ2-4; CDR3 protein: ASSQGRTLAKNIQY
V gene: TRBV30; J gene: TRBJ2-3; CDR3 protein: AWSGQATPTDTQY
V gene: TRBV3-1/TRBV3-2; J gene: TRBJ1-6; CDR3 protein: ASSQQAAPFRPLH
V gene: TRBV10-2; J gene: TRBJ2-5; CDR3 protein: ASSPSRTSGGVRVETQY
V gene: TRBV4-1; J gene: TRBJ1-1; CDR3 protein: ASSQDPRKRNTEAF
V gene: TRBV19; J gene: TRBJ1-2; CDR3 protein: ASSMRDRIYGYT
V gene: TRBV2; J gene: TRBJ2-1; CDR3 protein: ASSDPGTSGYNEQF
V gene: TRBV6-2/TRBV6-3; J gene: TRBJ2-6; CDR3 protein: ASSRTGSGANVLT
V gene: TRBV28; J gene: TRBJ1-6; CDR3 protein: ASSLGVGGSPLH
V gene: TRBV7-9; J gene: TRBJ1-1; CDR3 protein: ASSSSPGGTEAF